This passage covers 26 T cell receptor beta chains from one sample sequenced in a study of CD8 T cells in Susac syndrome. The RNA input was about 0.5 to 1 ug, and it was reverse transcribed with random hexamers. MiXCR was run by TCRdb on the immunoSEQ multiplex PCR reads, yielding one entry per CDR3 protein. The repertoire includes over 150,000 distinct CDR3 sequences, 95% to 97% of them detected once, and around 0.12% sits in the top ten. Sequenced sample: CD4+ T cells from PBMCs. The receptors originated from a human donor with Susac syndrome.

The chain carries TRBV18 and TRBJ2-5; D is tentatively TRBD1 or TRBD2 (5 bases each). Trimming took 3 bases from V and 2 from J, leaving 16 bases between them. CDR3 size: 16 residues. Germline V CDR1 and CDR2: KGHSH, LQKENI. CDR3 loop: CASSPRTPGRQETQYF. CDR3 DNA sequence: TGTGCCAGCTCACCTCGGACGCCGGGACGGCAAGAGACCCAGTACTTC.

The chain uses TRBV11-2 and TRBJ1-2; the D gene is possibly TRBD1 (5 bases). The CDR3 loop spans 13 amino acids. Germline CDR1 SGHAT, CDR2 FQNNGV. The V end lost 3 bases, the J end lost 4 bases, and 9 bases lay between the germline ends. As DNA, the CDR3 is TGTGCCAGCAGCTTGGGGCTTAGCTATGGCTACACCTTC. Translation: CASSLGLSYGYTF.

The chain combines TRBV11-2 with TRBJ2-6; possible D gene TRBD1, 5 bases. There are 15 residues in the CDR3. V was pared by 2 bases and J by 3 bases, with 8 bases between. Looked up from germline, CDR1 is SGHAT and CDR2 is FQNNGV. CDR3 bases: TGTGCCAGCAGCTTAAAGGGGCTTGGGGCCAACGTCCTGACTTTC. It translates to CASSLKGLGANVLTF. Supplemented by reference TRBV11-2 and TRBJ2-6, the full variable domain reads EAGVAQSPRYKIIEKRQSVAFWCNPISGHATLYWYQQILGQGPKLLIQFQNNGVVDDSQLPKDRFSAERLKGVDSTLKIQPAKLEDSAVYLCASSLKGLGANVLTFGAGSRLTVL.

This sequence joins TRBV14 and TRBJ1-2; D unclear. From germline, CDR1 is SGHDN and CDR2 FVKESK. Trimming pared 3 bases from V and 8 bases from J, leaving 7 bases between. CDR3 length: 11 residues. The chain's CDR3 is CASSQGWGYTF. CDR3 coding DNA: TGTGCCAGCAGCCAGGGATGGGGCTACACCTTC.

The V call is TRBV9, the J call TRBJ1-1; weak D call: TRBD1 (6 bases). V lost 0 bases, J lost 0 bases, and 6 bases lay in between. The germline gives CDR1 SGDLS, CDR2 YYNGEE. The CDR3 contains 14 residues. The CDR3 region has the DNA TGTGCCAGCAGCGTAGGGACAGTGAACACTGAAGCTTTCTTT. Translating it yields CASSVGTVNTEAFF.

The CDR3 region has the DNA TGTGCCAGCAGCTTTTCCAACACGAACACCGGGGAGCTGTTTTTT. Its translation is CASSFSNTNTGELFF. The rearrangement joins TRBV7-2 to TRBJ2-2; D not certain. The CDR3 has 15 residues. The germline V gene encodes CDR1 SGHTA and CDR2 FQGNSA. V lost 3 bases, J lost 0 bases, and 8 bases lay in between.

This chain connects TRBV29-1 to TRBJ2-5; D unresolved. V lost 7 bases to trimming and J lost 1 base, with 10 bases between them. The CDR3 totals 12 residues. CDR1 and CDR2 (germline): SQVTM, ANQGSEA. The CDR3 spells CSGRPSQETQYF. Here the CDR3 DNA reads TGCAGCGGCCGACCAAGCCAAGAGACCCAGTACTTC.

The chain combines TRBV12-3 or TRBV12-4 with TRBJ2-7; 7 bases map to TRBD2. V lost 5 bases to trimming and J lost 6 bases; unmatched junction nucleotides: 7. This CDR3 contains 13 residues. This chain's CDR3 is CASSGLGSGEQYV. The CDR3 bases are TGTGCCAGCAGTGGACTAGGAAGCGGCGAGCAGTACGTC.

V and J are TRBV5-1 and TRBJ2-3, with 11 bases fitting TRBD2. J gave up 4 bases and V 3 bases, and 4 bases lay outside the gene matches. Per germline, CDR1 SGHRS and CDR2 YFSETQ. The CDR3 covers 15 residues. The CDR3 DNA reads as TGCGCCAGCAGCTATACGGGACTAGCGGCAGATACGCAGTATTTT. This encodes CASSYTGLAADTQYF.

The CDR3 DNA reads TGCAGTGCTAGTGGTCGGACAGGGGGCACTGAAGCTTTCTTT. Protein: CSASGRTGGTEAFF. The genes are TRBV20-1 and TRBJ1-1; 10 bases are a match to TRBD1. The CDR3 consists of 14 residues. J was trimmed by 4 bases and V by 3 bases; bases with no gene match: 5. CDR1 and CDR2 from the germline V gene are DFQATT and SNEGSKA (reference sequence).

The V and J genes are TRBV7-2 and TRBJ1-2; 11 bases are shared with TRBD1. In germline, CDR1 is SGHTA, CDR2 FQGNSA. This CDR3 is built from 15 residues. V shed 6 bases, J shed 2 bases, and the junction held 5 bases outside the gene matches. CDR3 region: CASRAGQGGNYGYTF. CDR3 DNA: TGTGCCAGCAGGGCGGGACAGGGGGGGAACTATGGCTACACCTTC.

This clonotype has only one observation. This rearrangement joins TRBV29-1 to TRBJ2-2; D may be TRBD2 (5 bases). The CDR3 length is 13 residues. Looked up from germline, CDR1 is SQVTM and CDR2 is ANQGSEA. Deletions cut 6 bases from V and 6 bases from J, with 14 bases between. CDR3 protein: CSVNGWGAGELFF. The CDR3 DNA is TGCAGCGTAAATGGGTGGGGAGCCGGGGAGCTGTTTTTT.

This chain joins TRBV11-2 and TRBJ2-7, with a weak D call TRBD2 (5 bases). Germline CDR1 and CDR2: SGHAT and FQNNGV. The V gene lost 5 bases and the J gene lost 2 bases, with 22 bases spanning the gap. The CDR3 contains 17 residues. The chain's CDR3 is CASSPRPASGFTYEQYF. CDR3 bases: TGTGCCAGCAGCCCTCGGCCTGCTTCGGGGTTCACCTACGAGCAGTACTTC.

The chain joins TRBV7-2 to TRBJ2-7; 8 bases are shared with TRBD2. CDR3 length: 16 residues. The V and J ends lost 5 bases and 0 bases, in that order; junction bases with no gene match: 9. Germline V gene sequence: CDR1 SGHTA, CDR2 FQGNSA. The CDR3 is CASSPRGGISSYEQYF. The CDR3, as DNA: TGTGCCAGCAGCCCCCGGGGGGGCATTAGCTCCTACGAGCAGTACTTC.

This sequence joins TRBV5-1 and TRBJ2-5; D not resolved. CDR3 length: 12 residues. The V end was cut by 4 bases, the J end by 2 bases, with 6 bases between. The V gene's germline CDR1 is SGHRS and CDR2 YFSETQ. CDR3: CASSTTQETQYF. Here the CDR3 DNA reads TGCGCCAGCAGCACGACTCAAGAGACCCAGTACTTC.

V usage is TRBV2 and J usage is TRBJ2-1; D ambiguous. Between the trimmed V and J ends, which lost 7 bases and 9 bases, there was a span of 10 bases. The CDR3 length is 11 residues. CDR1 is SNHLY, CDR2 FYNNEI, per germline. The chain's CDR3 is CASKLAAEQFF. For the CDR3, the DNA is TGTGCCAGCAAGTTGGCGGCTGAGCAGTTCTTC.

The chain links TRBV28 to TRBJ1-6; D is unresolved. Deletions cut 1 base from V and 13 bases from J, with 8 bases between. This CDR3 has 12 residues. Germline CDR1 and CDR2: MDHEN and SYDVKM. The DNA for the CDR3 is TGTGCCAGCAGTTTATTCGGTCTCCCCCTCCACTTT. It encodes CASSLFGLPLHF. Variable domain in full (rest from reference TRBV28 and TRBJ1-6): DVKVTQSSRYLVKRTGEKVFLECVQDMDHENMFWYRQDPGLGLRLIYFSYDVKMKEKGDIPEGYSVSREKKERFSLILESASTNQTSMYLCASSLFGLPLHFGNGTRLTVT.

The V call is TRBV6-2 or TRBV6-3, the J call TRBJ2-7, with 9 bases aligning to TRBD2. The CDR3 is made up of 14 amino acids. The V and J ends lost 4 bases and 6 bases, in that order; junction bases with no gene match: 7. Germline V gives CDR1 MNHEY, CDR2 SVGEGT. CDR3 DNA: TGTGCCAGCAGTTCTGCGGGACTAGCCCTCGAGCAGTACGTC. Translation gives CASSSAGLALEQYV.

This rearrangement joins TRBV7-2 to TRBJ2-7; 9 bases match TRBD2. Losses at the gene ends were 1 base for V and 0 bases for J; bases not matched to a gene: 7. This CDR3 is 17 amino acids long. Per the germline V gene, CDR1 is SGHTA and CDR2 is FQGNSA. CDR3 in DNA: TGTGCCAGCAGCTTAGATCGTGCGGGAGGGATCTCCTACGAGCAGTACTTC. This translates into CASSLDRAGGISYEQYF.

Worth noting for this clonotype: A junction boundary mismatches the germline segment, possibly from a read error. The chain is built from TRBV2 and TRBJ2-6; TRBD2 matches 7 bases. This CDR3 region has 13 residues. Germline V gene lookup returns CDR1 SNHLY and CDR2 FYNNEI. CDR3 in DNA: TGTGCCGGCAGCCCGGGGGGAGCCAACGTCCTGACTTTC. Protein: CAGSPGGANVLTF.

The genes are TRBV14 and TRBJ1-2; D is unclear. CDR3 size: 13 residues. Trimming pared 3 bases from V and 7 bases from J, leaving 12 bases between. Per germline, CDR1 SGHDN and CDR2 FVKESK. This chain's CDR3 is CASSHNPSSGYTF. The DNA for the CDR3 is TGTGCCAGCAGCCACAATCCCAGTAGTGGCTACACCTTC.

The gene calls are TRBV20-1 and TRBJ1-2; D not resolved. V shed 6 bases and J shed 6 bases, with 17 bases lying between them. CDR1 is DFQATT, CDR2 SNEGSKA, per germline (reference sequence). The CDR3 loop spans 13 amino acids. CDR3 DNA: TGCAGTGCCGACCCTAGGGTTGAGCATGGCTACACCTTC. Amino acid sequence: CSADPRVEHGYTF.

This sequence joins TRBV29-1 and TRBJ2-3; 13 bases agree with TRBD2. Germline V gene sequence: CDR1 SQVTM, CDR2 ANQGSEA. The CDR3 contains 15 residues. Losses at the gene ends were 7 bases for V and 2 bases for J; bases not matched to a gene: 6. The CDR3 DNA sequence: TGCAGCGGGGGGACTAGCGGGGCCTCCACAGATACGCAGTATTTT. It codes for CSGGTSGASTDTQYF.

This sequence joins TRBV7-2 and TRBJ2-3; no firm D call. V dropped 11 bases and J dropped 6 bases, with 12 bases sitting between them. This CDR3 is 11 amino acids long. Germline assignment: CDR1 SGHTA and CDR2 FQGNSA. This CDR3 reads CASAGLDTQYF. The CDR3 DNA follows: TGTGCCTCCGCCGGCCTCGATACGCAGTATTTT.

Here the CDR3 reads CASSSGLAGLGTGELFF. The CDR3 coding sequence is TGTGCCAGCAGCTCGGGACTAGCGGGATTAGGCACCGGGGAGCTGTTTTTT. The V and J genes are TRBV7-2 and TRBJ2-2; 13 positions match TRBD2. Germline CDR1 reads SGHTA; CDR2 reads FQGNSA. This CDR3 is 17 amino acids long. Losses at the gene ends were 4 bases for V and 4 bases for J; bases not matched to a gene: 6.

As for this clonotype: At one end the junction does not follow the germline gene, possibly because of a read error. The chain links TRBV27 to TRBJ1-1, with D unclear. The CDR3 runs to 9 residues. Germline V lookup: CDR1 MNHEY, CDR2 SMNVEV (reference sequence). CDR3 sequence (DNA): TGTGCCAGCAGCCCGACACGGCTCTTT. Translating gives CASSPTRLF.